This TCR beta chain was retrieved from a study of long-term antiretroviral therapy in people with HIV. Study-wide context: First collections came about a decade before the 2015 immediate-ART recommendation. Findings of the study overall: Patients on ART gained diversity, which nonetheless stayed below transplant donor controls. Pre-ART clonal expansions dominated every time point's repertoire.

immunoSEQ v3.0 was run at survey level. Profiled with immunoSEQ multiplex PCR; TCRdb holds only in-frame clones, not every one. The sample lists approximately 28,000 clones, less than 90% occurring once. With 3 bases removed from V and 7 bases from J, the gap between germline ends came to 18 bases. CDR3 length equals 15 residues. The germline V gene has CDR1 MNHNS and CDR2 SASEGT. To note about this clone: No antigen is known for it.

The sample in question was unsorted PBMCs, obtained 2 years after starting antiretroviral therapy. This sequence joins TRBV6-1 and TRBJ1-2; weak D call: TRBD1 (5 bases). The TCR was taken from a man between 50 and 59 years old with HIV. CDR3 sequence reads: CASSDTWDPRGGYTF. The CDR3 DNA is TGTGCCAGCAGTGATACGTGGGACCCACGGGGTGGCTACACCTTC.